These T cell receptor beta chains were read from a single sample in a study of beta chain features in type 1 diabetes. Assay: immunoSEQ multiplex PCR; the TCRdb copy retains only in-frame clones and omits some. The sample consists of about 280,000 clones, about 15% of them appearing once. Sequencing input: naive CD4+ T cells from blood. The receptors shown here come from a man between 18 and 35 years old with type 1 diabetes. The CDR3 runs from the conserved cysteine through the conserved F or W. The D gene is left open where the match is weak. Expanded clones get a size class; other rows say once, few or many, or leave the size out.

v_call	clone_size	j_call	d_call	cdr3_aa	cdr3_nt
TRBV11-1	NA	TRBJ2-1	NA	CATSFAENNEQFF	TGTGCCACCTCATTCGCGGAAAACAATGAGCAGTTCTTC
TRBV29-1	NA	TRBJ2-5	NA	CSVADGATQETQYF	TGCAGCGTCGCCGACGGAGCGACCCAAGAGACCCAGTACTTC
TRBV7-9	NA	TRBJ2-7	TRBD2	CASSLFTSGRNEQYF	TGTGCCAGCAGCTTATTTACTAGCGGGAGAAACGAGCAGTACTTC
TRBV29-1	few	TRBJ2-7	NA	CSVEEVGSYEQYF	TGCAGCGTTGAAGAGGTCGGCTCCTACGAGCAGTACTTC
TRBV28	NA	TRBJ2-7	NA	CASSLRPGGYEQYF	TGTGCCAGCAGTTTAAGACCCGGGGGCTACGAGCAGTACTTC
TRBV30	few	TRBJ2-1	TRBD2	CAWSSGRTYNEQFF	TGTGCCTGGTCCAGCGGGAGGACCTACAATGAGCAGTTCTTC
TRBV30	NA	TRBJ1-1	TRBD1	CAWSLRDRGRAFF	TGTGCCTGGAGTCTCCGGGACAGAGGGAGAGCTTTCTTT
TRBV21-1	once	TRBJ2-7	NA	CASWRGQSYEQYF	TGTGCCAGCTGGCGAGGGCAGTCCTACGAGCAGTACTTC
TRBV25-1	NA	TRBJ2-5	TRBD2	CASNRRGGLQETQYF	TGTGCCAGCAACCGGCGGGGGGGCCTTCAAGAGACCCAGTACTTC
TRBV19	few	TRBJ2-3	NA	CASRDNRDTQYF	TGTGCCAGTAGGGACAACCGGGATACGCAGTATTTT